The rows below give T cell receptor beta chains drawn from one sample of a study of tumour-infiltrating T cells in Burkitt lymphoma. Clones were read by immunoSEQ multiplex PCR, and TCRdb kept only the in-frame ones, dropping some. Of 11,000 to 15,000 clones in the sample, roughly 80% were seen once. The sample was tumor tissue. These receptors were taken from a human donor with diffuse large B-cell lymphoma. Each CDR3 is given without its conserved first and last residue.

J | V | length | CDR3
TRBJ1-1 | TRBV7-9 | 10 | ASSFQNTEAF
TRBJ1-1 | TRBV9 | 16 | ASSVVDRSRILNTEAF
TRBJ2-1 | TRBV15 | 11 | ATSRSLGVEQF
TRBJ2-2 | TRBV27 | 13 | ASSFKGTWTGELF
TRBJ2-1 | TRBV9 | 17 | ASSVEGKYVGSSYNEQF
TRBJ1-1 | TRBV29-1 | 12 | SVERAGQYTEAF
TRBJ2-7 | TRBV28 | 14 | ASSPVEVYSSYEQY
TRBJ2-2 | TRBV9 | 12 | ASSVGQYTGELF
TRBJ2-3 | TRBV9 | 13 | ASSVAQGGTDTQY
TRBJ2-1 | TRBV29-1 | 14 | SVEDSGQSSYNEQF
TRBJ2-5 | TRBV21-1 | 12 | AHYDRGCRETQY
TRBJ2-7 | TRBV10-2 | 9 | ASGGSYEQY
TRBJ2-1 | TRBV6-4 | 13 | ASSADRGPGNEQF
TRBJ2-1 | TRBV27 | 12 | ASSLSASGSEQF
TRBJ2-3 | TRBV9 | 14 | ASSERLAGLTDTQY
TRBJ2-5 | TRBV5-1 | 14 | ASSLAPAGLGETQY
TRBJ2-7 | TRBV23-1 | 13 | ASSQTGNFLYEQY
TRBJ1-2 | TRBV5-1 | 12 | ASSSTQGAYGYT
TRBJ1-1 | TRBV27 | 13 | ASSFFRGADTEAF
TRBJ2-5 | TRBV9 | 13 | ASSVDLAGAETQY
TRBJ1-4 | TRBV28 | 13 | ASSLGGRGNEKLF
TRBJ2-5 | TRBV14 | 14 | ASSQNTGRDLWAQY